This T cell receptor beta chain was sequenced during a study of blood T cell repertoires in COVID-19. Produced via immunoSEQ multiplex PCR; TCRdb's table is partial and in-frame only. In the table there are fewer than 350,000 clones, approximately 85% of which are singletons. Only a few counts were recorded for this clone. The clonotype originates from a man aged 30 to 45 who had recovered from COVID-19. Sequences were obtained from PBMCs or T cells enriched from blood (not recorded which).

The CDR3 loop reads CASSEGQGVRAFF. The CDR3 DNA reads as TGTGCCAGCAGTGAAGGCCAGGGTGTGAGAGCTTTCTTT. The gene calls are TRBV6-1 and TRBJ1-1, with a tentative D call TRBD1 (5 bases). Between the trimmed V and J ends, which lost 1 base and 10 bases, there was a span of 13 bases. This CDR3 is built from 13 residues. Germline V gene lookup returns CDR1 MNHNS and CDR2 SASEGT.